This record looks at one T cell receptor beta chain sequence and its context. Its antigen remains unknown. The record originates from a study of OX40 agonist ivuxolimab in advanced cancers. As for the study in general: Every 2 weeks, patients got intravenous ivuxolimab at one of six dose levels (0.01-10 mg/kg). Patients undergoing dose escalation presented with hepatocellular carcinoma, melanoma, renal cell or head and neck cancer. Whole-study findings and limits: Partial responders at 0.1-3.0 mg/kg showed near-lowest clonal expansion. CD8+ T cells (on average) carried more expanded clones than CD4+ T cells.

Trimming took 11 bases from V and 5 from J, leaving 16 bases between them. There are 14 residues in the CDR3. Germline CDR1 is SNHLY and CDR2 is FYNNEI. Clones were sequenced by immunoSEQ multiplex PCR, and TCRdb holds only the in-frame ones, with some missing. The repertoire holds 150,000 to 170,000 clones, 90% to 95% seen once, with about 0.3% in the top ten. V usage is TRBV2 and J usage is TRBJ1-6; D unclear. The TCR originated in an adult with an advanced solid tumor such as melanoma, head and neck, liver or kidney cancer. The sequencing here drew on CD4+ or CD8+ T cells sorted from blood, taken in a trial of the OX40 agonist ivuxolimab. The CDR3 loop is CARKQARDNSPLHF. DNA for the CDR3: TGTGCCCGAAAGCAGGCCCGGGATAATTCACCCCTCCACTTT. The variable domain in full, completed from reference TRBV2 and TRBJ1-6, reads EPEVTQTPSHQVTQMGQEVILRCVPISNHLYFYWYRQILGQKVEFLVSFYNNEISEKSEIFDDQFSVERPDGSNFTLKIRSTKLEDSAMYFCARKQARDNSPLHFGNGTRLTVT.